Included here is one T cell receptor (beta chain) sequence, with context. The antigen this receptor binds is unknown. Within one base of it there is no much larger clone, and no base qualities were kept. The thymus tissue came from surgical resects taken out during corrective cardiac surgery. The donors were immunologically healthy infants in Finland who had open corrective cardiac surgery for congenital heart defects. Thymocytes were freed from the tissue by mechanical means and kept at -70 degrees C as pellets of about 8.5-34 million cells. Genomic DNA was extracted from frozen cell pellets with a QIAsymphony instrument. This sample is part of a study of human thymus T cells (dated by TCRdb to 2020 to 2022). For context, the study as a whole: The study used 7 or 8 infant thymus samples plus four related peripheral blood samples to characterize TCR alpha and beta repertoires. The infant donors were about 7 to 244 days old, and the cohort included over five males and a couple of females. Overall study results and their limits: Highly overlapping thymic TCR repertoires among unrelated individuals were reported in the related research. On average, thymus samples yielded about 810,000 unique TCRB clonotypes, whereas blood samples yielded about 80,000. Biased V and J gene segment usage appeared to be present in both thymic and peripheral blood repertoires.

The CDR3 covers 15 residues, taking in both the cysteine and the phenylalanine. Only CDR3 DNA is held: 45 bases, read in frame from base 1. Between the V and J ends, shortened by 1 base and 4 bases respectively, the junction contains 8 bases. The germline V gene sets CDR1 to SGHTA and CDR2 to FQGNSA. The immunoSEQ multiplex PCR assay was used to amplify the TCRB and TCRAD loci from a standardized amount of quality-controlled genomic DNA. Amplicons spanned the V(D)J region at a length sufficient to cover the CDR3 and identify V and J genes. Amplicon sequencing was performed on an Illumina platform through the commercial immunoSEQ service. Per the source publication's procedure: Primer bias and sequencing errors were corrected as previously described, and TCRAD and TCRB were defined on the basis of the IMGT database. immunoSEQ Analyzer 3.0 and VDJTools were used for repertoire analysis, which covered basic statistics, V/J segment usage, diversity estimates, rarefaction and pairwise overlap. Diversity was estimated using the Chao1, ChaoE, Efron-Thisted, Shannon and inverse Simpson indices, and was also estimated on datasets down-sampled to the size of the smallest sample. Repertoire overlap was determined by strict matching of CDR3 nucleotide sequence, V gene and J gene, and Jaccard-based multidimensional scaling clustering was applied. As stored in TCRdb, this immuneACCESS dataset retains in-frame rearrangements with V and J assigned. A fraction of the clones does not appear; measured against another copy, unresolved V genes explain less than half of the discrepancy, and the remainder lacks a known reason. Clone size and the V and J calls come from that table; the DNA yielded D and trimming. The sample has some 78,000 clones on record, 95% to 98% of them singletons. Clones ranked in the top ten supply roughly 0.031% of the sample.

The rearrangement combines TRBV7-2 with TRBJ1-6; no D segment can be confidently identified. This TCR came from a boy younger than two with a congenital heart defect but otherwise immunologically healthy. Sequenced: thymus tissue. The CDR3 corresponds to CASSLGEAYNSPLHF. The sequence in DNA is TGTGCCAGCAGCTTAGGGGAGGCGTATAATTCACCCCTCCACTTT.